The source of this T cell receptor beta chain is a study of CD8 T cells in ankylosing spondylitis (dated by TCRdb to 2016 to 2017). Study-wide context: To find TCR variants linked to disease, the study profiled T cell receptor beta repertoires in ankylosing spondylitis patients and healthy donors. The whole study cohort included some 100 healthy donors and 20 to 25 ankylosing spondylitis patients. Peripheral blood was sampled, and synovial fluid was also collected from ankylosing spondylitis patients. General conclusions and limits of the study: Some of the motif variants had been reported before in the synovial fluid and blood of reactive arthritis patients, a finding that suggests common disease-initiation mechanisms. The disease-linked clones were reported to be significantly enriched in matched synovial fluid samples from ankylosing spondylitis patients. Blood from ankylosing spondylitis patients appeared to be characterized by a TCR beta motif composed of roughly eight highly homologous amino acid variants. In peripheral blood, the disease-linked clones were found at relatively low frequencies and had a CD8+ phenotype.

Including cysteine and phenylalanine, the CDR3 has 14 amino acids. The read is trimmed to its CDR3 DNA, 42 bases read in frame from base 1. V sheds 8 bases and J sheds 0 bases, leaving 11 bases between their ends. The germline V gene sets CDR1 to SNHLY and CDR2 to FYNNEI. Concerning this clonotype: The specificity of this receptor is unknown. No base quality information exists; no much larger clone differs at one position.

The reads were generated on an Illumina HiSeq 2500. Quantitative 5'-RACE with molecular barcodes was the method used to prepare the TCR beta libraries. The authors processed their data as follows. A new computational method based on a probabilistic model of VDJ rearrangement was used to identify disease-linked TCR variants. TCRdb reran the public reads through fastp at Q25 and MiXCR, keeping productive beta chains. Rows with a matching CDR3 protein are joined into one entry that keeps the most common DNA and genes. Here the V and J calls rest on TCRdb's processing, not on the authors' analysis. The sample profile shows about 500,000 distinct CDR3 sequences; 9.5% to 15% of them were found once. The ten largest account for nearly 7% of the sample.

This TCR derives from a male donor with ankylosing spondylitis. Rearrangement joined TRBV2 to TRBJ1-3, with no D gene named confidently. The material sequenced was blood, either unsorted or a sorted T cell fraction (not recorded which). In nucleotide form, the sequence is TGTGCCAGCGGGTCCAGTCACTCTGGAAACACCATATATTTT. This encodes CASGSSHSGNTIYF.